These 15 T cell receptor beta chains share one sample of origin, sequenced in a study of CD8 T cells in Susac syndrome. cDNA came from about 0.51 to 1 ug RNA primed by random hexamers. TCRdb re-derived calls from the immunoSEQ multiplex PCR reads in MiXCR, one entry per CDR3 protein. The sample has 250,000 to 350,000 distinct CDR3 sequences, approximately 81% seen once. The sample taken for sequencing was CD8+ T cells from PBMCs. These receptors originate from a human donor with multiple sclerosis.

The chain joins TRBV5-4 to TRBJ2-3; 8 positions match TRBD2. From germline, CDR1 is SGHNT and CDR2 YYREEE (reference sequence). J was trimmed by 4 bases and V by 0 bases; bases with no gene match: 4. The CDR3 is 15 residues long. Here the CDR3 reads CASSLDAGGPDTQYF. The CDR3 coding sequence is TGTGCCAGCAGCTTGGATGCGGGAGGCCCAGATACGCAGTATTTT.

The genes are TRBV7-9 and TRBJ1-1; D not certain. Germline CDR1 and CDR2: SEHNR and FQNEAQ (reference sequence). The CDR3 extends over 12 amino acids. V shed 6 bases and J shed 1 base, with 6 bases lying between them. Here the CDR3 reads CASRERNTEAFF. The DNA for the CDR3 is TGTGCCAGCAGGGAGAGGAACACTGAAGCTTTCTTT.

This clonotype appeared a few times. The J gene is TRBJ2-7, the V gene TRBV27; the D is unclear. The CDR3 runs to 16 residues. Germline V gene lookup returns CDR1 MNHEY and CDR2 SMNVEV (reference sequence). The V and J ends lost 6 bases and 2 bases respectively, with 20 bases between them. The CDR3 region has the DNA TGTGCCAGCAGCTTGTATAAACGGCGCGATCCCTACGAGCAGTACTTC. It yields the protein CASSLYKRRDPYEQYF.

The genes are TRBV30 and TRBJ2-7, with D perhaps TRBD2 (6 bases). Germline lookup yields CDR1 GTSNPN and CDR2 SVGIG (reference sequence). This CDR3 contains 15 residues. Between the trimmed V and J ends, which lost 3 bases and 3 bases, there was a span of 18 bases. The CDR3 is CAWRAASAPRYEQYF. CDR3 in DNA: TGTGCCTGGAGAGCCGCTAGCGCCCCGCGCTACGAGCAGTACTTC.

The chain employs TRBV15 and TRBJ1-1; D is uncertain. The CDR3 sequence is 11 residues long. The V and J ends lost 5 bases and 10 bases respectively, with 11 bases between them. Germline CDR1 LNHNV, CDR2 YYDKDF (reference sequence). The CDR3 is CATSSDRLAFF. CDR3 coding DNA: TGTGCCACCAGCTCCGATAGATTAGCTTTCTTT.

This clonotype appeared once. V gene TRBV7-2 combines with J gene TRBJ2-7, with TRBD1 identical over 9 bases. V shed 4 bases and J 1 base; nucleotides not matched to a gene: 8. This CDR3 region has 16 residues. Germline CDR1 reads SGHTA; CDR2 reads FQGNSA. CDR3 protein: CASSSYRDRASYEQYF. The CDR3 DNA follows: TGTGCCAGCAGCTCCTACCGGGACAGGGCTTCCTACGAGCAGTACTTC.

This clonotype was recorded a few times. J is TRBJ2-3 and V is TRBV24-1, with 10 bases that match TRBD2. V was pared by 3 bases and J by 4 bases, with 6 bases of the junction left unmatched. The CDR3 covers 16 residues. Germline V gene sequence: CDR1 KGHDR, CDR2 SFDVKD. The CDR3 coding sequence is TGTGCCACCAGTGATACCGGGACTAGCGCCCCAGATACGCAGTATTTT. Translation: CATSDTGTSAPDTQYF.

The rearrangement joins TRBV29-1 to TRBJ2-7; D gene uncertain. Germline V CDR1 and CDR2: SQVTM, ANQGSEA. Trimming pared 2 bases from V and 6 bases from J, leaving 8 bases between. The CDR3 contains 11 residues. CDR3 in DNA: TGCAGCGTTGAATTGGATTTCGAGCAGTACTTC. This sequence encodes CSVELDFEQYF.

The V and J genes are TRBV9 and TRBJ2-1, with 9 bases identical to TRBD1. J was trimmed by 16 bases and V by 7 bases; bases with no gene match: 9. Per germline, CDR1 SGDLS and CDR2 YYNGEE. The CDR3 consists of 11 residues. In DNA, the CDR3 is TGTGCCAGCCTAGGGGGACAGGGTTTTTTCTTC. It is translated as CASLGGQGFFF.

The chain uses TRBV28 and TRBJ1-1; D not resolved. CDR1 is MDHEN, CDR2 SYDVKM, per germline. CDR3 length: 15 amino acids. V lost 5 bases to trimming and J lost 3 bases, with 16 bases between them. The CDR3 DNA reads as TGTGCCAGCAGTAGTCCCCTCCGATGGTACACTGAAGCTTTCTTT. This encodes CASSSPLRWYTEAFF.

This chain links TRBV25-1 with TRBJ1-1; D is possibly TRBD1 (6 bases). The CDR3 sequence is 15 residues long. Germline CDR1 and CDR2: MGHDK and SYGVNS. V dropped 4 bases and J dropped 10 bases, with 22 bases sitting between them. This chain's CDR3 is CASSGTKQGRVGAFF. The CDR3 DNA sequence: TGTGCCAGCAGTGGGACGAAACAGGGACGAGTGGGAGCTTTCTTT. The full variable domain, completed using reference TRBV25-1 and TRBJ1-1, is EADIYQTPRYLVIGTGKKITLECSQTMGHDKMYWYQQDPGMELHLIHYSYGVNSTEKGDLSSESTVSRIRTEHFPLTLESARPSHTSQYLCASSGTKQGRVGAFFGQGTRLTVV.

V usage is TRBV9 and J usage is TRBJ2-3, with TRBD2 identical over 7 bases. The CDR3 has 14 amino acids. The germline V gene has CDR1 SGDLS and CDR2 YYNGEE. The V gene end was trimmed by 0 bases and the J gene end by 4 bases; junction bases not matched to a gene: 2. CDR3 sequence reads: CASSVAGGADTQYF. The CDR3 DNA is TGTGCCAGCAGCGTAGCGGGAGGCGCAGATACGCAGTATTTT. Looking up the rest from reference TRBV9 and TRBJ2-3 gives the full variable domain: DSGVTQTPKHLITATGQRVTLRCSPRSGDLSVYWYQQSLDQGLQFLIQYYNGEERAKGNILERFSAQQFPDLHSELNLSSLELGDSALYFCASSVAGGADTQYFGPGTRLTVL.

The rearrangement uses TRBV28 and TRBJ2-7; D possibly corresponds to TRBD1 (6 bases). V gave up 5 bases and J gave up 0 bases, with 11 bases separating them. CDR1 is MDHEN, CDR2 SYDVKM, per germline. CDR3 length equals 14 residues. The CDR3, as DNA: TGTGCCAGCAGTCAGCAGGGGAGCTCCTACGAGCAGTACTTC. Residues: CASSQQGSSYEQYF.

This chain connects TRBV9 to TRBJ2-3, with a possible D match to TRBD2 (5 bases). The germline CDR1 and CDR2 sequences are SGDLS and YYNGEE. The ends were cut back, 0 bases at V and 2 bases at J, with 13 bases in the middle. The CDR3 loop spans 16 amino acids. Here the CDR3 reads CASSVGADHSTDTQYF. The CDR3 DNA sequence: TGTGCCAGCAGCGTAGGAGCGGACCATTCCACAGATACGCAGTATTTT.

CDR3 region: CSVEIVGQETQYF. CDR3 nucleotides: TGCAGCGTTGAGATCGTAGGACAAGAGACCCAGTACTTC. The chain joins TRBV29-1 to TRBJ2-5; D gene unclear. Deletions cut 3 bases from V and 2 bases from J, with 10 bases between. This CDR3 is 13 amino acids long. CDR1 is SQVTM, CDR2 ANQGSEA, per germline. The whole variable domain, filled in from reference TRBV29-1 and TRBJ2-5, reads SAVISQKPSRDICQRGTSLTIQCQVDSQVTMMFWYRQQPGQSLTLIATANQGSEATYESGFVIDKFPISRPNLTFSTLTVSNMSPEDSSIYLCSVEIVGQETQYFGPGTRLLVL.